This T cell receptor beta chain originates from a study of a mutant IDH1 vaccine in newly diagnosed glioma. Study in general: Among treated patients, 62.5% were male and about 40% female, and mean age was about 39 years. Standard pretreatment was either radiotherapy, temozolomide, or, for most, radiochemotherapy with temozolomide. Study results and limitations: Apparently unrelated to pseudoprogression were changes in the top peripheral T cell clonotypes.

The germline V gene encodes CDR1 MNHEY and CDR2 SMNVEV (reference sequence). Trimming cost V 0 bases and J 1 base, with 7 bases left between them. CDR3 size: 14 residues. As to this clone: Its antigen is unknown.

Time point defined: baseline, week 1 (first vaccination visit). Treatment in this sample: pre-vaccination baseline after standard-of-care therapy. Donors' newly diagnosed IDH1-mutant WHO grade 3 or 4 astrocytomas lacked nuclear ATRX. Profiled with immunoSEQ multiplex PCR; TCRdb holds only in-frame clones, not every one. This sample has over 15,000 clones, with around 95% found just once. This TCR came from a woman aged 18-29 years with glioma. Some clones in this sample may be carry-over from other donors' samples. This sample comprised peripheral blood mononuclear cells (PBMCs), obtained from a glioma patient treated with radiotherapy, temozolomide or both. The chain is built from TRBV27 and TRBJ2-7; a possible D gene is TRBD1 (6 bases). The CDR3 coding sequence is TGTGCCAGCAGTTTATCGACAGGATCCTACGAGCAGTACTTC. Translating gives CASSLSTGSYEQYF.